The 26 T cell receptor beta chains in this list originate from one sample, sequenced in a study of cytomegalovirus exposure and HLA in healthy donors. Primers for the PCR totalled 60 Vbeta and 13 Jbeta. The data were produced by immunoSEQ multiplex PCR, yet TCRdb's version contains in-frame clones alone and is incomplete. This sample has fewer than 200,000 clones; around 65% occur once, and the top ten carry approximately 2.8%. Sequencing was done on a sample of PBMCs. The receptors were sampled from a woman aged 40 to 50 in good health and CMV-seropositive.

The chain uses TRBV5-8 and TRBJ1-3; D not certain. The CDR3 contains 14 residues. CDR1 is SGHTS and CDR2 is YDEGEE in the germline V gene. Trimming removed 0 bases from V and 4 bases from J, with 8 bases in between. CDR3 in DNA: TGTGCCAGCAGCTTGGTCCCGGGGGGAAACACCATATATTTT. It codes for CASSLVPGGNTIYF.

This chain uses TRBV5-1 with TRBJ2-2; 7 bases match TRBD1. This CDR3 has 16 residues. Germline V lookup: CDR1 SGHRS, CDR2 YFSETQ. V lost 0 bases, J lost 1 base, and 3 bases stayed unmatched. The CDR3 nucleotides are TGCGCCAGCAGCTTGGTGGCAGGGGGGAACACCGGGGAGCTGTTTTTT. This sequence encodes CASSLVAGGNTGELFF.

This clone was counted only a few times. This chain connects TRBV5-1 to TRBJ1-1; D unresolved. With 0 bases removed from V and 0 bases from J, the gap between germline ends came to 18 bases. CDR1 and CDR2 from the germline V gene are SGHRS and YFSETQ. This CDR3 is 18 amino acids long. The CDR3 DNA reads as TGCGCCAGCAGCTTGGGATATCGCTCACAGCTTATGAACACTGAAGCTTTCTTT. Translated: CASSLGYRSQLMNTEAFF.

This clone was detected only a few times. This rearrangement joins TRBV4-1 to TRBJ2-3, with TRBD2 matching over 15 bases. Trimming took 3 bases from V and 1 from J; bases not matched to a gene: 8. This CDR3 has 19 amino acids. Germline CDR1 and CDR2: MGHRA and YSYEKL. DNA for the CDR3: TGCGCCAGCAGCCATGTACCGGGACTAGCGGGGGGACGCACAGATACGCAGTATTTT. Encoded protein: CASSHVPGLAGGRTDTQYF.

This clone has just a few counts. This chain links TRBV15 with TRBJ2-3; 10 nucleotides agree with TRBD2. CDR3 size: 18 residues. Germline V gene sequence: CDR1 LNHNV, CDR2 YYDKDF (reference sequence). Trimming took 0 bases from V and 3 from J; bases not matched to a gene: 9. Here the CDR3 reads CATSRDRITSGETDTQYF. The CDR3 DNA reads TGTGCCACCAGCAGAGACCGAATTACTAGCGGGGAAACAGATACGCAGTATTTT.

This clone was detected a few times. This chain uses TRBV6-6 with TRBJ2-1; possible D gene TRBD2, 5 bases. Germline V gives CDR1 MNHNY, CDR2 SVGAGI (reference sequence). The CDR3 is 16 residues long. V shed 7 bases and J shed 9 bases, with 25 bases lying between them. The CDR3 DNA reads TGTGCCAGCACCGACTCGTCTAGGAGGTTTTTGAGTGAGCAGTTCTTC. Protein product: CASTDSSRRFLSEQFF.

The chain is built from TRBV7-2 and TRBJ2-1; 13 positions agree with TRBD2. The CDR3 has 14 residues. V lost 5 bases and J lost 15; bases outside the gene matches: 10. Germline lookup yields CDR1 SGHTA and CDR2 FQGNSA. CDR3 region: CASSMILAGGPLFF. For the CDR3, the DNA is TGTGCCAGCAGCATGATACTAGCGGGAGGGCCTCTGTTCTTC.

The V and J genes are TRBV2 and TRBJ2-1; 7 nucleotides line up with TRBD1. The CDR3 is made up of 14 amino acids. In germline, CDR1 is SNHLY, CDR2 FYNNEI. The V gene end was trimmed by 3 bases and the J gene end by 6 bases; junction bases not matched to a gene: 5. CDR3 DNA sequence: TGTGCCAGCAGTGAGTACCGGACAGGCAATGAGCAGTTCTTC. It encodes CASSEYRTGNEQFF.

The CDR3 here is CASSQSGRAAGFF. Written as DNA, the CDR3 is TGTGCCAGCAGTCAAAGCGGGAGGGCCGCCGGGTTCTTC. The chain links TRBV6-5 to TRBJ2-1; 10 bases line up with TRBD2. Germline V gene lookup returns CDR1 MNHEY and CDR2 SVGAGI. With V trimmed by 5 bases and J by 15 bases, 10 bases remained unmatched. The CDR3 is 13 amino acids.

The gene calls are TRBV5-1 and TRBJ1-4; D is uncertain. The CDR3 extends over 17 amino acids. Germline assignment: CDR1 SGHRS and CDR2 YFSETQ. V shed 0 bases and J shed 7 bases, with 19 bases lying between them. The CDR3 DNA reads as TGCGCCAGCAGCTTGGGAAACTTGAGGGAAAGTGGTGAAAAACTGTTTTTT. Translating it yields CASSLGNLRESGEKLFF. Looking up the rest from reference TRBV5-1 and TRBJ1-4 gives the full variable domain: KAGVTQTPRYLIKTRGQQVTLSCSPISGHRSVSWYQQTPGQGLQFLFEYFSETQRNKGNFPGRFSGRQFSNSRSEMNVSTLELGDSALYLCASSLGNLRESGEKLFFGSGTQLSVL.

The chain recombines TRBV11-1 with TRBJ2-7; the D gene is possibly TRBD2 (6 bases). V was cut by 4 bases and J by 2 bases, with 12 bases left in between. The CDR3 contains 14 residues. Germline CDR1 reads SGHAT; CDR2 reads FQDESV (reference sequence). CDR3 sequence: CASSWDGSTYEQYF. The CDR3 region has the DNA TGTGCCAGCAGCTGGGACGGGAGTACCTACGAGCAGTACTTC.

The gene calls are TRBV5-1 and TRBJ2-1; 13 nucleotides align to TRBD2. The germline gives CDR1 SGHRS, CDR2 YFSETQ. This CDR3 spans 17 amino acids. V dropped 3 bases and J dropped 8; count of bases not matched to a gene: 11. This CDR3 reads CASSYARGLAGTYEQFF. The CDR3 DNA reads as TGCGCCAGCAGCTACGCCAGGGGACTAGCGGGAACCTATGAGCAGTTCTTC. Complete variable domain (other parts from reference TRBV5-1 and TRBJ2-1): KAGVTQTPRYLIKTRGQQVTLSCSPISGHRSVSWYQQTPGQGLQFLFEYFSETQRNKGNFPGRFSGRQFSNSRSEMNVSTLELGDSALYLCASSYARGLAGTYEQFFGPGTRLTVL.

This clone has only a few counts. This chain uses TRBV6-6 with TRBJ2-3; unclear D gene. The germline gives CDR1 MNHNY, CDR2 SVGAGI (reference sequence). With 2 bases removed from V and 4 bases from J, the gap between germline ends came to 4 bases. This CDR3 comprises 12 residues. CDR3 in amino acids: CASSYRSDTQYF. CDR3 nucleotides: TGTGCCAGCAGTTACCGGTCAGATACGCAGTATTTT.

Only a few counts were recorded for this clone. The rearrangement links TRBV5-1 to TRBJ2-3; TRBD1 is a possible D gene (5 bases). Trimming took off 2 bases at V and 0 bases at J, with 13 bases between the two ends. Germline CDR1 and CDR2: SGHRS and YFSETQ. The CDR3 covers 16 residues. The CDR3 nucleotides read TGCGCCAGCAGCTTTTCAGGGCTGGATAGCACAGATACGCAGTATTTT. Protein sequence: CASSFSGLDSTDTQYF. Full variable domain (remainder filled in from reference TRBV5-1 and TRBJ2-3): KAGVTQTPRYLIKTRGQQVTLSCSPISGHRSVSWYQQTPGQGLQFLFEYFSETQRNKGNFPGRFSGRQFSNSRSEMNVSTLELGDSALYLCASSFSGLDSTDTQYFGPGTRLTVL.

The gene calls are TRBV5-1 and TRBJ1-6; D is unclear. V lost 0 bases and J lost 5, with 12 bases in between. The CDR3 is 16 residues long. Germline CDR1 SGHRS, CDR2 YFSETQ. The CDR3 DNA is TGCGCCAGCAGCTTGGTTTTGGGAGTTGATAATTCACCCCTCCACTTT. It translates to CASSLVLGVDNSPLHF.

This clone was seen only a few times. V and J are TRBV7-8 and TRBJ2-5; the match to TRBD2 covers 9 bases. Germline V lookup: CDR1 SGHVS, CDR2 FQNEAQ. With V trimmed by 2 bases and J by 2 bases, 12 bases remained unmatched. CDR3 length equals 18 residues. CDR3 sequence: CASSLTSGPQEGQETQYF. CDR3 DNA sequence: TGTGCCAGCAGCTTAACTAGCGGGCCACAAGAGGGGCAAGAGACCCAGTACTTC.

This clone was found once. This chain joins TRBV28 and TRBJ1-5; D not certain. V was shortened by 3 bases and J by 0 bases, with 12 bases between the two germline ends. There are 16 residues in the CDR3. The germline gives CDR1 MDHEN, CDR2 SYDVKM. The CDR3 sequence is CASSFSGRPSNQPQHF. CDR3 coding DNA: TGTGCCAGCAGTTTCTCGGGGAGACCTAGCAATCAGCCCCAGCATTTT. Variable domain in full (rest from reference TRBV28 and TRBJ1-5): DVKVTQSSRYLVKRTGEKVFLECVQDMDHENMFWYRQDPGLGLRLIYFSYDVKMKEKGDIPEGYSVSREKKERFSLILESASTNQTSMYLCASSFSGRPSNQPQHFGDGTRLSIL.

This chain links TRBV5-1 with TRBJ2-7, with TRBD2 matching 8 bases. Trimming removed 0 bases from V and 2 bases from J; junction bases left unmatched: 7. The CDR3 loop spans 16 amino acids. The germline CDR1 and CDR2 sequences are SGHRS and YFSETQ. DNA for the CDR3: TGCGCCAGCAGCTTGGCCCTAGGAGCGGGGGCCTACGAGCAGTACTTC. Translating it yields CASSLALGAGAYEQYF.

The V gene is TRBV19, the J gene TRBJ2-7; tentative D call: TRBD2 (6 bases). The CDR3 is 16 residues long. Germline CDR1 is LNHDA and CDR2 is SQIVND (reference sequence). The V gene lost 4 bases and the J gene lost 3 bases, with 19 bases spanning the gap. The CDR3 DNA is TGTGCCAGTAGTACCCGGATGGGCGGGATTGTCTACGAGCAGTACTTC. It is translated as CASSTRMGGIVYEQYF.

The gene calls are TRBV19 and TRBJ1-4, with 11 positions matching TRBD1. The germline V gene has CDR1 LNHDA and CDR2 SQIVND (reference sequence). V was clipped by 6 bases and J by 8 bases; unmatched bases: 5. The CDR3 spans 14 residues. The CDR3 nucleotides are TGTGCCAGTAGCACCGGGACAGGGGGAGAAAAACTGTTTTTT. Protein product: CASSTGTGGEKLFF. The full variable domain, with the rest looked up from reference TRBV19 and TRBJ1-4, is DGGITQSPKYLFRKEGQNVTLSCEQNLNHDAMYWYRQDPGQGLRLIYYSQIVNDFQKGDIAEGYSVSREKKESFPLTVTSAQKNPTAFYLCASSTGTGGEKLFFGSGTQLSVL.

The chain is built from TRBV18 and TRBJ2-7; 10 positions agree with TRBD2. The CDR3 extends over 15 amino acids. V shed 6 bases and J 2 bases; nucleotides not matched to a gene: 7. The V gene's germline CDR1 is KGHSH and CDR2 LQKENI. CDR3 amino acids: CASSPGLADTYEQYF. For the CDR3, the DNA is TGTGCCAGCTCTCCCGGACTAGCGGATACCTACGAGCAGTACTTC.

The V and J genes are TRBV29-1 and TRBJ2-4; weak D call: TRBD1 (7 bases). V lost 7 bases, J lost 0 bases, and 13 bases lay in between. The CDR3 spans 14 residues. Germline V lookup: CDR1 SQVTM, CDR2 ANQGSEA. CDR3 in amino acids: CSAGDSPAKNIQYF. As DNA, the CDR3 is TGCAGCGCGGGGGACAGTCCAGCCAAAAACATTCAGTACTTC.

The rearrangement links TRBV7-8 to TRBJ2-1, with TRBD2 matching over 8 bases. This CDR3 region has 21 residues. CDR1 SGHVS and CDR2 FQNEAQ come from the germline V gene. J gave up 5 bases and V 6 bases, and 27 bases lay outside the gene matches. The DNA of the CDR3 is TGTGCCAGCAGGCCTTCGGCGCCCGGGTCGGCCCAACGGGAGGGGCACAATGAGCAGTTCTTC. Translated: CASRPSAPGSAQREGHNEQFF. The whole variable domain, filled in from reference TRBV7-8 and TRBJ2-1, reads GAGVSQSPRYKVAKRGQDVALRCDPISGHVSLFWYQQALGQGPEFLTYFQNEAQLDKSGLPSDRFFAERPEGSVSTLKIQRTQQEDSAVYLCASRPSAPGSAQREGHNEQFFGPGTRLTVL.

This sequence joins TRBV19 and TRBJ1-5; 7 nucleotides agree with TRBD1. The CDR3 extends over 19 amino acids. Germline CDR1 reads LNHDA; CDR2 reads SQIVND (reference sequence). Trimming took 5 bases from V and 1 from J; bases not matched to a gene: 17. CDR3 sequence reads: CASSGPGTDSKGSNQPQHF. In DNA, the CDR3 is TGTGCCAGTAGTGGCCCCGGGACAGACTCTAAGGGGAGCAATCAGCCCCAGCATTTT.

In nucleotides, the CDR3 is TGCGCCAGCAGCCGCTGGCGGGGGTTATCCTACGAGCAGTACTTC. This codes for CASSRWRGLSYEQYF. This chain joins TRBV4-3 and TRBJ2-5; 7 bases agree with TRBD2. The DNA end lines up better with TRBJ2-7; the J call may be wrong. Germline V CDR1 and CDR2: LGHNA, YSLEER. The CDR3 totals 15 residues.

This clone was found once. V is TRBV25-1 and J is TRBJ2-5, with TRBD1 matching 9 bases. Germline V gives CDR1 MGHDK, CDR2 SYGVNS. The junction had 7 bases not matched to a gene; V was cut back by 0 bases and J by 5 bases. This CDR3 spans 16 amino acids. CDR3 sequence reads: CASSEYRTGGSETQYF. The DNA for the CDR3 is TGTGCCAGCAGTGAATATCGAACAGGGGGCAGCGAGACCCAGTACTTC.